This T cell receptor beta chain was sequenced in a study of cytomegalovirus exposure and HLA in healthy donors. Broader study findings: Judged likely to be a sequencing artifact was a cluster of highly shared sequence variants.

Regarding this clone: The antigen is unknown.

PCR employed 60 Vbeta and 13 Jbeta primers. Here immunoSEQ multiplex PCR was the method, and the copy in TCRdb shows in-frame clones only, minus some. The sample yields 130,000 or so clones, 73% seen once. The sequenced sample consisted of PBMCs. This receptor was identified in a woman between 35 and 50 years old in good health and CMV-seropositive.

The CDR3 DNA is TGCGCCAGCAGCCAAGAGGACTGGGGTCAGCCCCAGCATTTT. It is translated as CASSQEDWGQPQHF. The rearrangement joins TRBV4-3 to TRBJ1-5; D is undetermined. Deletions cut 0 bases from V and 6 bases from J, with 9 bases between. The CDR3 has 14 amino acids. The V gene's germline CDR1 is LGHNA and CDR2 YSLEER.